This entry is about one T cell receptor (beta chain). This entry is derived from a study of T cells in Graves' hyperthyroidism and ophthalmopathy. Study overall: Peripheral blood was acquired at first diagnosis, ahead of any therapy whatsoever.

Graves' hyperthyroidism is called stable when ophthalmopathy does not progress within 18 months. The PBMCs were taken from roughly 10 ml of fresh peripheral blood. TCR beta CDR3 sequences were amplified from RNA transcripts. The HTBI primer set was used in a first-round RT-PCR of the TCR CDR3. In TCRdb, the multiplex PCR reads were re-called with MiXCR into one record per CDR3 protein. The sample contains under 350,000 distinct CDR3 sequences, roughly an eighth of which appear only once. The sample comprised blood. The receptor was derived from a woman between 40 and 55 years old with Graves' hyperthyroidism.

The CDR3 reads CASSYGTSGGEQFF. The CDR3 DNA reads TGTGCCAGCAGTTACGGGACTAGCGGGGGTGAGCAGTTCTTC. The chain is built from TRBV5-4 and TRBJ2-1, with 14 bases identical to TRBD2. Trimming cost V 5 bases and J 9 bases; bases outside gene matches: 4. The CDR3 extends over 14 amino acids. Germline CDR1 and CDR2: SGHNT and YYREEE (reference sequence).